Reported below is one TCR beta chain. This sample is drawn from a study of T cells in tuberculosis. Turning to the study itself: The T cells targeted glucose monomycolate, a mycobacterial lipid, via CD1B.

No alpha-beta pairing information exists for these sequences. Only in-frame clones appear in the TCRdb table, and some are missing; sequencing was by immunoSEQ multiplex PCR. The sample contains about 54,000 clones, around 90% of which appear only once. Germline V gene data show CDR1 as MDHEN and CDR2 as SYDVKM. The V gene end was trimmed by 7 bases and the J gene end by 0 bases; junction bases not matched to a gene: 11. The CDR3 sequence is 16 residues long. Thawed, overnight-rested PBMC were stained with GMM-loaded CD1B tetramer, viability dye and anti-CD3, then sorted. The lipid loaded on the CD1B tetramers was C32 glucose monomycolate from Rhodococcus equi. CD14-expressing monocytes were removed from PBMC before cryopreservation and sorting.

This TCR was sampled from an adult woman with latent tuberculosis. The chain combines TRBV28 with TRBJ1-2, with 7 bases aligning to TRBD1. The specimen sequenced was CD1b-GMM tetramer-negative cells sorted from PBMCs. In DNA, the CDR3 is TGTGCCAGCACTTACATCGGGACAGCGGCTAACTATGGCTACACCTTC. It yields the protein CASTYIGTAANYGYTF.